These 19 T cell receptor beta chains share one sample of origin, sequenced in a study of T cell responses to AZD1222 COVID-19 vaccine. The protocol was immunoSEQ multiplex PCR, while the TCRdb copy is restricted to in-frame clones and leaves out a portion. The sample contains about 110,000 clones, roughly 87% of which appear only once. Sequencing used peripheral blood, obtained on day 0 of AZD1222 vaccination. These receptors were taken from an adult in good health.

The J gene is TRBJ2-3, the V gene TRBV9; 9 nucleotides match TRBD2. Per germline, CDR1 SGDLS and CDR2 YYNGEE. V was pared by 0 bases and J by 1 base, with 0 bases of the junction left unmatched. The CDR3 contains 15 residues. The CDR3 here is CASSVVAGGTDTQYF. CDR3 coding DNA: TGTGCCAGCAGCGTAGTAGCGGGGGGCACAGATACGCAGTATTTT.

The chain combines TRBV5-1 with TRBJ2-5, with 10 bases aligning to TRBD1. Per germline, CDR1 SGHRS and CDR2 YFSETQ. J gave up 1 base and V 4 bases, and 4 bases lay outside the gene matches. The CDR3 runs 15 residues. The CDR3 sequence is CASSGRTGGQETQYF. In DNA, the CDR3 is TGCGCCAGCAGCGGAAGGACAGGGGGCCAAGAGACCCAGTACTTC.

The chain combines TRBV6-5 with TRBJ1-1; 7 bases align to TRBD1. Germline V gene lookup returns CDR1 MNHEY and CDR2 SVGAGI. Trimming cost V 8 bases and J 0 bases; bases outside gene matches: 6. The CDR3 length is 14 residues. Here the CDR3 reads CASATGQLNTEAFF. Here the CDR3 DNA reads TGTGCCAGCGCCACGGGACAGTTGAACACTGAAGCTTTCTTT.

This chain joins TRBV3-1 (or the pseudogene TRBV3-2) and TRBJ1-6, with D hard to call. Germline lookup yields CDR1 LGHDT and CDR2 YNNKEL (reference sequence). The CDR3 covers 16 residues. V dropped 2 bases and J dropped 7 bases, with 15 bases sitting between them. The CDR3 nucleotides read TGTGCCAGCAGCCAAACAAGAGGGTCTTGGAATTCACCCCTCCACTTT. The encoded protein is CASSQTRGSWNSPLHF.

The rearrangement uses TRBV7-2 and TRBJ1-5; D call uncertain. CDR1 SGHTA and CDR2 FQGNSA come from the germline V gene. The CDR3 has 13 amino acids. V was pared by 5 bases and J by 3 bases, with 8 bases between. CDR3 nucleotides: TGTGCCAGCAGCCCTGACGCCAATCAGCCCCAGCATTTT. It codes for CASSPDANQPQHF.

This chain links TRBV7-9 with TRBJ2-3, with 10 bases lining up with TRBD2. This CDR3 contains 13 residues. Germline CDR1 is SEHNR and CDR2 is FQNEAQ (reference sequence). J lost 12 bases, V lost 4 bases, and 7 bases had no gene match. This chain's CDR3 is CASSSESGGAQYF. The CDR3 DNA sequence: TGTGCCAGCAGCTCGGAGAGCGGGGGGGCCCAGTATTTT.

This rearrangement joins TRBV7-2 to TRBJ2-3, with TRBD2 matching 10 bases. Trimming at V came to 5 bases and at J to 4 bases, leaving 9 bases not matched to a gene. Germline V gene data show CDR1 as SGHTA and CDR2 as FQGNSA. This CDR3 region has 16 residues. The CDR3 coding sequence is TGTGCCAGCAGCAGTGTAGCGGGGGGAATCCCAGATACGCAGTATTTT. Translated, it gives CASSSVAGGIPDTQYF.

This clone was seen only once. This chain's CDR3 is CASSPTGHYEQYF. CDR3 DNA sequence: TGTGCCAGCAGCCCGACAGGCCACTACGAGCAGTACTTC. V gene TRBV27 combines with J gene TRBJ2-7; tentatively, D is TRBD1 (6 bases). The CDR3 spans 13 residues. CDR1 is MNHEY, CDR2 SMNVEV, per germline (reference sequence). V lost 6 bases to trimming and J lost 3 bases, with 12 bases between them.

The chain has TRBV4-2 and TRBJ2-5; TRBD2 matches at 10 bases. This CDR3 is 19 amino acids long. Germline CDR1 and CDR2: LGHNA and YNFKEQ. Unmatched junction bases numbered 10, after V lost 0 bases and J lost 0 bases. In DNA, the CDR3 is TGTGCCAGCAGCCAAGAGTGGAGCGGGGGGGCCGGGTACCAAGAGACCCAGTACTTC. This translates into CASSQEWSGGAGYQETQYF.

The J gene is TRBJ2-7, the V gene TRBV4-3, with 8 bases lining up with TRBD2. V was pared by 0 bases and J by 4 bases, with 2 bases of the junction left unmatched. This CDR3 is 14 amino acids long. CDR1 and CDR2 from the germline V gene are LGHNA and YSLEER. The chain's CDR3 is CASSQEVAGYEQYF. The CDR3 DNA is TGCGCCAGCAGCCAAGAGGTAGCGGGGTACGAGCAGTACTTC.

This chain connects TRBV5-4 to TRBJ1-3, with a possible D match to TRBD1 (5 bases). V was clipped by 4 bases and J by 0 bases, with 11 bases between them. CDR1 is SGHNT, CDR2 YYREEE, per germline (reference sequence). CDR3 length: 15 amino acids. The CDR3 coding sequence is TGTGCCAGCAGCGACGACAGCACCTCTGGAAACACCATATATTTT. Translated, it gives CASSDDSTSGNTIYF.

The CDR3 DNA reads as TGTGCCAGCAACCAGGGGGCGTACGGGGAGCTGTTTTTT. This encodes CASNQGAYGELFF. The chain couples TRBV27 to TRBJ2-2, with 8 bases lining up with TRBD1. The CDR3 spans 13 residues. Looked up from germline, CDR1 is MNHEY and CDR2 is SMNVEV (reference sequence). V lost 7 bases to trimming and J lost 7 bases; unmatched junction nucleotides: 5.

The J gene is TRBJ1-2, the V gene TRBV15; no firm D call. The CDR3 contains 13 residues. The germline gives CDR1 LNHNV, CDR2 YYDKDF (reference sequence). V lost 0 bases, J lost 7 bases, and 9 bases lay in between. The CDR3, as DNA: TGTGCCACCAGCAGAGATCCAAAGACTGGCTACACCTTC. Translation gives CATSRDPKTGYTF.

This sequence joins TRBV4-1 and TRBJ1-2; TRBD1 might be the D (6 bases). The CDR3 consists of 14 residues. Germline CDR1 is MGHRA and CDR2 is YSYEKL. Trimming left V 4 bases short and J 6 bases short, with 15 bases between. The CDR3 protein is CASSPRQEGHGYTF. CDR3 in DNA: TGCGCCAGCAGCCCTCGACAGGAGGGGCATGGCTACACCTTC.

The V call is TRBV3-1 (or the pseudogene TRBV3-2), the J call TRBJ1-2; D gene unclear. CDR1 LGHDT and CDR2 YNNKEL come from the germline V gene (reference sequence). The CDR3 spans 13 residues. Trimming took off 0 bases at V and 8 bases at J, with 10 bases between the two ends. The CDR3 is CASSQEGFGGYTF. The CDR3 DNA is TGTGCCAGCAGCCAAGAAGGGTTCGGGGGCTACACCTTC.

This chain links TRBV6-1 with TRBJ1-2; weak D call: TRBD1 (5 bases). The length of the CDR3 is 14 residues. V lost 1 base and J lost 6, with 12 bases in between. Germline values: CDR1 MNHNS, CDR2 SASEGT. The CDR3 here is CASSEGGFGDGYTF. CDR3 DNA: TGTGCCAGCAGTGAAGGGGGGTTCGGGGATGGCTACACCTTC.

The chain has TRBV7-2 and TRBJ2-1, with TRBD2 identical over 7 bases. Germline lookup yields CDR1 SGHTA and CDR2 FQGNSA. V lost 7 bases and J lost 5; bases outside the gene matches: 8. The CDR3 has 14 amino acids. The CDR3 region is CASTFRGRDNEQFF. For the CDR3, the DNA is TGTGCCAGCACCTTTAGAGGGAGGGACAATGAGCAGTTCTTC.

This CDR3 reads CASSPTEGSNSPLHF. The CDR3 DNA sequence: TGCGCCAGCAGCCCGACAGAGGGCAGTAATTCACCCCTCCACTTT. The V and J genes are TRBV5-1 and TRBJ1-6, with D tentatively TRBD1 (5 bases). V shed 4 bases and J shed 6 bases, with 14 bases lying between them. The germline gives CDR1 SGHRS, CDR2 YFSETQ. CDR3 length: 15 residues. The whole variable domain, remainder taken from reference TRBV5-1 and TRBJ1-6, is KAGVTQTPRYLIKTRGQQVTLSCSPISGHRSVSWYQQTPGQGLQFLFEYFSETQRNKGNFPGRFSGRQFSNSRSEMNVSTLELGDSALYLCASSPTEGSNSPLHFGNGTRLTVT.

The chain employs TRBV7-8 and TRBJ2-7; D is unresolved. The CDR3 spans 14 residues. Germline CDR1 reads SGHVS; CDR2 reads FQNEAQ. V was clipped by 1 base and J by 4 bases, with 11 bases between them. The CDR3 here is CASSLEVPLYEQYF. The CDR3 coding sequence is TGTGCCAGCAGCTTAGAGGTCCCCCTATACGAGCAGTACTTC.